The entry below gives a single TCR beta chain sequence along with its context. This sample is part of a study of OX40 agonist ivuxolimab in advanced cancers. The CDR3 consists of 15 residues. CDR1 MNHEY and CDR2 SMNVEV come from the germline V gene (reference sequence). Between the trimmed V and J ends, which lost 5 bases and 1 base, there was a span of 14 bases. Method: immunoSEQ multiplex PCR; TCRdb's copy keeps in-frame clones and lacks some. Among roughly 86,000 clones listed, about 90% were seen once. The source of this sequence is an adult with an advanced solid tumor such as melanoma, head and neck, liver or kidney cancer. Material: CD4+ or CD8+ T cells sorted from blood, obtained in a trial of the OX40 agonist ivuxolimab. The V call is TRBV27, the J call TRBJ1-1, with D possibly being TRBD1 (6 bases). CDR3 DNA: TGTGCCAGCAGTCCTCTTAAGACAGGGAACACTGAAGCTTTCTTT. This encodes CASSPLKTGNTEAFF.